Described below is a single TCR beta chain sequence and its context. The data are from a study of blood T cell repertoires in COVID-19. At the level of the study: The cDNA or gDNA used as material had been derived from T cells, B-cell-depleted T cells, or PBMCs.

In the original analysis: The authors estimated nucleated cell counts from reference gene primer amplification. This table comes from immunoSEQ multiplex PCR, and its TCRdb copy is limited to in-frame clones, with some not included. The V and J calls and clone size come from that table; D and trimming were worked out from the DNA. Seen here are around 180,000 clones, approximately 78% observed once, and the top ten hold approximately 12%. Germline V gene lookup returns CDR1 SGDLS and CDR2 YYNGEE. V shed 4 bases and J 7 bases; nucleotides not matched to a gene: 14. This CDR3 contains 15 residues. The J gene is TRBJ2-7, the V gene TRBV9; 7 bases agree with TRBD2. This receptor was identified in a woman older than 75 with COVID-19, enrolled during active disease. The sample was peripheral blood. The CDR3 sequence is CASSPRLAGVGEQYF. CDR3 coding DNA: TGTGCCAGCAGCCCCAGACTAGCCGGAGTAGGTGAGCAGTACTTC.